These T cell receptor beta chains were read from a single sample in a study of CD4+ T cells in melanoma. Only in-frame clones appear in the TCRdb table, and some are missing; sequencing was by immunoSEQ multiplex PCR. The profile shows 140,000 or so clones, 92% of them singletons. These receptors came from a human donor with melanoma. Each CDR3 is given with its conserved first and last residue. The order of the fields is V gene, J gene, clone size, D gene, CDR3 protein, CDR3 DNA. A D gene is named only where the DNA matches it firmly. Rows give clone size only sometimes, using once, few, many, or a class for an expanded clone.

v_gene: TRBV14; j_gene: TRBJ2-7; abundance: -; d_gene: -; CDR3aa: CASSQDQGPYEQYF; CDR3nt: TGTGCCAGCAGCCAAGATCAGGGCCCCTACGAGCAGTACTTC
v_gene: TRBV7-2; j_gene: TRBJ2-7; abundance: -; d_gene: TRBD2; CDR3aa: CASSLGLAGPYEQYF; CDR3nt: TGTGCCAGCAGCTTAGGGCTAGCGGGGCCCTACGAGCAGTACTTC
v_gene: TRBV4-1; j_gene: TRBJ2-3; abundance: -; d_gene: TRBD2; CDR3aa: CASSQVGTSGTDTQYF; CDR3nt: TGCGCCAGCAGCCAAGTGGGGACTAGCGGCACAGATACGCAGTATTTT
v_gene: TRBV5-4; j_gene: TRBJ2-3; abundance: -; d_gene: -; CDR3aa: CASSPRGGSDTQYF; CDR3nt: TGTGCCAGCAGCCCACGGGGTGGCTCAGATACGCAGTATTTT
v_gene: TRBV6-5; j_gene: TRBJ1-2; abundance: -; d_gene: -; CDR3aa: CASRYALSPYGYTF; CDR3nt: TGTGCCAGCCGCTATGCCCTTTCGCCATATGGCTACACCTTC
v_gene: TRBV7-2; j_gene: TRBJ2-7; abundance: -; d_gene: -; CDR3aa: CASKLHGADYEQYF; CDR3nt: TGTGCCAGCAAGTTACACGGGGCTGACTACGAGCAGTACTTC
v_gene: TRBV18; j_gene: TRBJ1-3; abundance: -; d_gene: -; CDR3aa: CASSPPGGVNGPSGNTIYF; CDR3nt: TGTGCCAGCTCACCCCCGGGGGGGGTAAATGGCCCTTCTGGAAACACCATATATTTT
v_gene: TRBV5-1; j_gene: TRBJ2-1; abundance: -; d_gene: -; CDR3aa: CASSWRGPTYNEQFF; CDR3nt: TGCGCCAGCAGCTGGCGGGGGCCAACCTACAATGAGCAGTTCTTC
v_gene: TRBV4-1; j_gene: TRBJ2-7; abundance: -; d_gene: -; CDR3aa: CASRSQGSYEQYF; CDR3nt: TGCGCCAGCCGAAGCCAAGGGTCCTACGAGCAGTACTTC
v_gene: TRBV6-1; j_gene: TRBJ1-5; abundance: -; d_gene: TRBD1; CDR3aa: CASSDYRGGPIQHF; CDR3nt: TGTGCCAGCAGTGACTACAGGGGAGGGCCCATCCAGCATTTT
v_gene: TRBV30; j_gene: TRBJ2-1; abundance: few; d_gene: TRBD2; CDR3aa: CAWSGSGGVQFF; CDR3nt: TGTGCCTGGAGTGGAAGCGGGGGGGTGCAGTTCTTC
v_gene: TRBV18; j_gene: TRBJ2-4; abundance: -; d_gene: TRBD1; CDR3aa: CASSPPSGTGVGRNIQYF; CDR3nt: TGTGCCAGCTCACCACCTTCCGGGACAGGGGTAGGAAGAAACATTCAGTACTTC
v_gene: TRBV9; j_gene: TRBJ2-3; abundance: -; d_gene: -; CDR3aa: CASSVGGLPADTQYF; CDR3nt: TGTGCCAGCAGCGTAGGGGGGTTGCCGGCAGATACGCAGTATTTT
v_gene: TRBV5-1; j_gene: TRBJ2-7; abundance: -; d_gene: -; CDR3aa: CASSLQGRGNSYEQYF; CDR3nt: TGCGCCAGCAGCTTACAGGGTAGGGGCAATTCCTACGAGCAGTACTTC
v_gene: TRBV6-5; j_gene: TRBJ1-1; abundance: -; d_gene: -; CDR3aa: CASSSFQGSMNTEAFF; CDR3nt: TGTGCCAGCAGTTCGTTTCAGGGAAGCATGAACACTGAAGCTTTCTTT
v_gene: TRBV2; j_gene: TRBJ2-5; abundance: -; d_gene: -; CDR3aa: CASSANRAGQGETQYF; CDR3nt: TGTGCCAGCAGCGCGAACAGGGCGGGGCAAGGAGAGACCCAGTACTTC
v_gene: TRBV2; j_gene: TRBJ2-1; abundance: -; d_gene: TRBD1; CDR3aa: CASNPSGTGWLNEQFF; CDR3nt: TGTGCCAGCAACCCCTCCGGGACAGGGTGGTTGAATGAGCAGTTCTTC
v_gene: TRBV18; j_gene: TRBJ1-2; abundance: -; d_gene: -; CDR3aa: CASSPLTRQETNYGYTF; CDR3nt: TGTGCCAGCTCACCACTCACCCGACAGGAAACTAACTATGGCTACACCTTC
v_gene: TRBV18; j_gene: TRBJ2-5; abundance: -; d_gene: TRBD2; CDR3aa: CASSPGLAGFPETQYF; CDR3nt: TGTGCCAGCTCACCCGGACTAGCGGGGTTCCCAGAGACCCAGTACTTC
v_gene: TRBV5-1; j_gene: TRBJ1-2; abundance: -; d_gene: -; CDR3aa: CASSSVTGPSYGYTF; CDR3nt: TGCGCCAGCAGCTCCGTGACAGGCCCTTCCTATGGCTACACCTTC
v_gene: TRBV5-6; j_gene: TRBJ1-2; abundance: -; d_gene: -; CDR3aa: CASSLSPREEGYTF; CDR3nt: TGTGCCAGCAGCTTGTCCCCCAGAGAGGAAGGCTACACCTTC
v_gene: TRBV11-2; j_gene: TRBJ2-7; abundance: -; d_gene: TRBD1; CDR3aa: CASSLARTGAIEQYF; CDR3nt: TGTGCCAGCAGCTTAGCCCGGACAGGGGCCATCGAGCAGTACTTC
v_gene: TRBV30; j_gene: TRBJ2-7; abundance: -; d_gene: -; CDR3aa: CAWRRGNYEQYF; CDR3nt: TGTGCCTGGCGTCGCGGGAACTACGAGCAGTACTTC
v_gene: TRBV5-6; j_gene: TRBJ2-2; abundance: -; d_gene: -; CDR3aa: CASSLALGGELFF; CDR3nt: TGTGCCAGCAGCTTGGCCTTGGGCGGGGAGCTGTTTTTT
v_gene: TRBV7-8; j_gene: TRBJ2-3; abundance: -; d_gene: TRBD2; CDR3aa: CASSKGLAEVYF; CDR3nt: TGTGCCAGCAGCAAAGGACTAGCGGAGGTGTATTTT
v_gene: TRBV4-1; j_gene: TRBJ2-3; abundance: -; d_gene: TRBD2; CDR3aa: CASSLGRGGTDTQYF; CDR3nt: TGCGCCAGCAGCTTGGGACGGGGGGGCACAGATACGCAGTATTTT
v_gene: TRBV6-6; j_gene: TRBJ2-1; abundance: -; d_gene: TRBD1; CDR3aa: CASNFPQGDVNEQFF; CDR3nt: TGTGCCAGCAATTTCCCACAGGGGGATGTGAATGAGCAGTTCTTC
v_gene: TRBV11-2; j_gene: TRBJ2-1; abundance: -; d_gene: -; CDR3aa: CASSLGTLERTAYNEQFF; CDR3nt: TGTGCCAGCAGCTTAGGGACGTTGGAGAGAACGGCCTACAATGAGCAGTTCTTC